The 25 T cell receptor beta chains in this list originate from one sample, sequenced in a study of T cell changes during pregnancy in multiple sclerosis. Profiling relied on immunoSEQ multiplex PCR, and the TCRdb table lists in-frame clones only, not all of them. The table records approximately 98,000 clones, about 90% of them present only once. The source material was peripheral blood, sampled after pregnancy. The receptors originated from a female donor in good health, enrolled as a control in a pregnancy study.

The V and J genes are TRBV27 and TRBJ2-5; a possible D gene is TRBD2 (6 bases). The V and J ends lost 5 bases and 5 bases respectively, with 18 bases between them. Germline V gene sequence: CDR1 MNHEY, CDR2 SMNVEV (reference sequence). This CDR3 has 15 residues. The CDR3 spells CASSHGTPQAETQYF. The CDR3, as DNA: TGTGCCAGCAGTCACGGGACTCCTCAAGCGGAGACCCAGTACTTC.

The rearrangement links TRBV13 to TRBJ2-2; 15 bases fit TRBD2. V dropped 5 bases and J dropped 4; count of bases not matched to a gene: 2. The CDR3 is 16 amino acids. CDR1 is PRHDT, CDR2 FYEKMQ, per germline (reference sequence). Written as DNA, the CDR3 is TGTGCCAGCAGCGGACTAGCGGGGGGGGGCACCGGGGAGCTGTTTTTT. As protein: CASSGLAGGGTGELFF. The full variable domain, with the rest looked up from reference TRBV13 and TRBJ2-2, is AAGVIQSPRHLIKEKRETATLKCYPIPRHDTVYWYQQGPGQDPQFLISFYEKMQSDKGSIPDRFSAQQFSDYHSELNMSSLELGDSALYFCASSGLAGGGTGELFFGEGSRLTVL.

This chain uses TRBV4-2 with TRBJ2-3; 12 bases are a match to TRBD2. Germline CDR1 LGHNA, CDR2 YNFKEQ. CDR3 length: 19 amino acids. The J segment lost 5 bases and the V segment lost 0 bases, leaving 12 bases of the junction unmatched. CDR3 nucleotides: TGTGCCAGCAGCCAAGATGCCGCACTAGCGGGGGGCCCGGTAGATACGCAGTATTTT. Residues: CASSQDAALAGGPVDTQYF.

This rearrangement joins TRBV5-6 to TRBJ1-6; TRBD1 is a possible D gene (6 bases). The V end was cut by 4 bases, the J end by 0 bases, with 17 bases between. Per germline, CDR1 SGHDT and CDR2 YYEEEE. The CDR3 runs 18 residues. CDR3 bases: TGTGCCAGCAGCGCCGACAGGCCAGGTAGCTCCTATAATTCACCCCTCCACTTT. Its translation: CASSADRPGSSYNSPLHF. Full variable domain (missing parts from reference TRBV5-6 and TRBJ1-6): DAGVTQSPTHLIKTRGQQVTLRCSPKSGHDTVSWYQQALGQGPQFIFQYYEEEERQRGNFPDRFSGHQFPNYSSELNVNALLLGDSALYLCASSADRPGSSYNSPLHFGNGTRLTVT.

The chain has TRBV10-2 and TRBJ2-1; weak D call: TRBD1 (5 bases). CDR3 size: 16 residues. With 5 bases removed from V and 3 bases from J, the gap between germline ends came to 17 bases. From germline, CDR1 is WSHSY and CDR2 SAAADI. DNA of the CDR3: TGCGCCAGCAGTTGGTCAGGGTGGGTTGGCTACAATGAGCAGTTCTTC. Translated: CASSWSGWVGYNEQFF.

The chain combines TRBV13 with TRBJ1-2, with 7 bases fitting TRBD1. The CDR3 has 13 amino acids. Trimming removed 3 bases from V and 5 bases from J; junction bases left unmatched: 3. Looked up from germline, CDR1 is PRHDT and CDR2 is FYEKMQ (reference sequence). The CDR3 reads CASSFGTAYGYTF. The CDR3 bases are TGTGCCAGCAGCTTCGGGACAGCGTATGGCTACACCTTC.

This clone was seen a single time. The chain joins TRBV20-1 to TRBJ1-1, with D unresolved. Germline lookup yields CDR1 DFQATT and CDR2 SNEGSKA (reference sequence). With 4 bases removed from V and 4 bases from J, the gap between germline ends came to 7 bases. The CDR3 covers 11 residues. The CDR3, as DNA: TGCAGTGCTACCTCCGGCACTGAAGCTTTCTTT. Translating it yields CSATSGTEAFF.

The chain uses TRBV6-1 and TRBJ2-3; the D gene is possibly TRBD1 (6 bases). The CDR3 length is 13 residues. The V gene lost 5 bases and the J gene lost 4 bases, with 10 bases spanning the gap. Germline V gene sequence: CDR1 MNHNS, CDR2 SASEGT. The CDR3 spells CASSQGTPDTQYF. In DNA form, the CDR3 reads TGTGCCAGCAGTCAGGGGACCCCAGATACGCAGTATTTT.

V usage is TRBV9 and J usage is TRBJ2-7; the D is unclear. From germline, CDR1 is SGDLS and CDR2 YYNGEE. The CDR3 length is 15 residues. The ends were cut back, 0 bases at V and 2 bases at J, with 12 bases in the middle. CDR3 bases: TGTGCCAGCAGCGTAGCCCTAGACGGCACCTACGAGCAGTACTTC. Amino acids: CASSVALDGTYEQYF.

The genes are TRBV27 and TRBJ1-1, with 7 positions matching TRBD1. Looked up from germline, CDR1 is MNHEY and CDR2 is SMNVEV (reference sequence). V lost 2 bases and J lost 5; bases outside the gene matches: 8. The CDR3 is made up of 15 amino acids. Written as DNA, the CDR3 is TGTGCCAGCAGTTTAATGACAGGGTTCGGGACTGAAGCTTTCTTT. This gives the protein CASSLMTGFGTEAFF.

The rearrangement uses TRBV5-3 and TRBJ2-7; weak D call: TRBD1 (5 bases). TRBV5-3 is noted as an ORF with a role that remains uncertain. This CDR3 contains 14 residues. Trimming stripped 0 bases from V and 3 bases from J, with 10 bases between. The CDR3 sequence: CARSLAQEGYEQYF. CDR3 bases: TGTGCCAGAAGCTTGGCACAGGAAGGCTACGAGCAGTACTTC.

The CDR3 spells CASSPPAGPDTQYF. CDR3 nucleotide sequence: TGTGCCAGCAGCCCCCCCGCAGGCCCAGATACGCAGTATTTT. This chain uses TRBV7-2 with TRBJ2-3; D unresolved. The CDR3 sequence is 14 residues long. The ends were cut back, 5 bases at V and 4 bases at J, with 13 bases in the middle. Germline CDR1 reads SGHTA; CDR2 reads FQGNSA.

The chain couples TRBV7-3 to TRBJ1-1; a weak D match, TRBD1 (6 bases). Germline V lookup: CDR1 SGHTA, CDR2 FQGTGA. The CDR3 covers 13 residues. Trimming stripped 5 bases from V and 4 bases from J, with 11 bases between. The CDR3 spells CASSQGGGTEAFF. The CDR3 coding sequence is TGTGCCAGCAGCCAAGGGGGTGGCACTGAAGCTTTCTTT.

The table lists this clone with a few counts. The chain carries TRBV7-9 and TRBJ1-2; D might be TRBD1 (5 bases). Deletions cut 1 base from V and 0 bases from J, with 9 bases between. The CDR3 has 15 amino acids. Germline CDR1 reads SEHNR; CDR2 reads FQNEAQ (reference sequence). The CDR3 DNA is TGTGCCAGCAGCTTAGGCGGGGCCTCTAACTATGGCTACACCTTC. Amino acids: CASSLGGASNYGYTF.

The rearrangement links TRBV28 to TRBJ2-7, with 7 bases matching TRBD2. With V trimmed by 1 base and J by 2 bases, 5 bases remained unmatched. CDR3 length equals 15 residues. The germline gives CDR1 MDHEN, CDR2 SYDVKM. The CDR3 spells CASSLYVAGPYEQYF. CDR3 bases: TGTGCCAGCAGTTTATACGTAGCGGGCCCCTACGAGCAGTACTTC.

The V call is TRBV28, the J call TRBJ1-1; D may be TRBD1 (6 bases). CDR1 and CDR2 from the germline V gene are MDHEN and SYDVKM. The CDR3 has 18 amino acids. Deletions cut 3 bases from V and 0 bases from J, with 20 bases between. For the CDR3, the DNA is TGTGCCAGCAGTTTCAACTCCATTAAGGACAGCCTGAACACTGAAGCTTTCTTT. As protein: CASSFNSIKDSLNTEAFF.

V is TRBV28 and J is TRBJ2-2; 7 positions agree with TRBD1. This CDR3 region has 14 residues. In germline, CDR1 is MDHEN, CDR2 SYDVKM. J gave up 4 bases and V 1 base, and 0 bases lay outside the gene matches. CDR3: CASSLSGGTGELFF. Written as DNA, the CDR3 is TGTGCCAGCAGTTTATCAGGGGGCACCGGGGAGCTGTTTTTT.

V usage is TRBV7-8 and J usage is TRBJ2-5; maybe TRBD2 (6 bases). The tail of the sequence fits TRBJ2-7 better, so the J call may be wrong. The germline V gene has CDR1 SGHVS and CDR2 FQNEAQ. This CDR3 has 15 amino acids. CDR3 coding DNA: TGTGCCAGCAGCAGTAGCGGTAGTCTCGGCCACGAGCAGTACTTC. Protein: CASSSSGSLGHEQYF.

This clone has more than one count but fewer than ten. In DNA, the CDR3 is TGTGCCAGCAGTGAGAGCGGGGGGCGCGCAGATACGCAGTATTTT. It yields the protein CASSESGGRADTQYF. The V gene is TRBV6-4, the J gene TRBJ2-3; 9 bases fit TRBD2. The V and J ends lost 3 bases and 4 bases, in that order; junction bases with no gene match: 5. CDR1 and CDR2 from the germline V gene are MRHNA and SNTAGT. The CDR3 runs 15 residues.

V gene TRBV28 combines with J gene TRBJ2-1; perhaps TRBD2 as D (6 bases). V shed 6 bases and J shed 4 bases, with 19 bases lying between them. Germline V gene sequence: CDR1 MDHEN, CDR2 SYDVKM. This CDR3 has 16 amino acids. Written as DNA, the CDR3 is TGTGCCAGCAGCTCCTTCTTCTTAGCGGAGTACAATGAGCAGTTCTTC. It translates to CASSSFFLAEYNEQFF.

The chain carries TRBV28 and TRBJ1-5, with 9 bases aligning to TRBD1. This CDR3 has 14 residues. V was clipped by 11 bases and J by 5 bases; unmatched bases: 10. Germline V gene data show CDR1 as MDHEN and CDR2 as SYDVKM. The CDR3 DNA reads TGTGCCGGGGGACAGGGAACAAATTATCAGCCCCAGCATTTT. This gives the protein CAGGQGTNYQPQHF.

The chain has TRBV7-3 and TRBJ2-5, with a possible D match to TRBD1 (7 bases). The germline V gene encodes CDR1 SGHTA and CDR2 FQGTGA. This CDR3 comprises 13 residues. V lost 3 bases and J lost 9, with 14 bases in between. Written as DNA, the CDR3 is TGTGCCAGCAGCTTCCGAGACAGGGAGGCCCAGTACTTC. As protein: CASSFRDREAQYF.

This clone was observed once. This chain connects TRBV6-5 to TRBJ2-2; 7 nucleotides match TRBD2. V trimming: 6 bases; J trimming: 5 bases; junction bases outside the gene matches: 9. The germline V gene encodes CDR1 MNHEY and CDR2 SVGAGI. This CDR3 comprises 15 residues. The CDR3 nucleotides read TGTGCCAGCAGCTTCAGAGCGGGAAGAACCGGGGAGCTGTTTTTT. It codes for CASSFRAGRTGELFF.

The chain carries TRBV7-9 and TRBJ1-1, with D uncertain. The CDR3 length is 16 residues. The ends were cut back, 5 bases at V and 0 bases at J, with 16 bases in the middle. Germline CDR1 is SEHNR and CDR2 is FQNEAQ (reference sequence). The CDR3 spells CASSNSQRLMNTEAFF. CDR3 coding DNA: TGTGCCAGCAGCAATTCCCAGCGACTAATGAACACTGAAGCTTTCTTT.

The CDR3 reads CASSTHRARGQGGYTF. CDR3 nucleotide sequence: TGTGCCAGCAGCACCCACCGTGCCAGGGGGCAAGGTGGCTACACCTTC. This chain connects TRBV7-9 to TRBJ1-2; 8 positions agree with TRBD1. The germline gives CDR1 SEHNR, CDR2 FQNEAQ (reference sequence). This CDR3 is 16 amino acids long. The J segment lost 7 bases and the V segment lost 5 bases, leaving 15 bases of the junction unmatched.